These T cell receptor beta chains were read from a single sample in a study of blood T cell repertoires in COVID-19. Some clones are missing from TCRdb's copy, which holds only in-frame ones; the method was immunoSEQ multiplex PCR. The sample has approximately 54,000 clones; around 81% are singletons. Sequenced sample: peripheral blood. These receptors all come from a woman in her sixties with acute or convalescent COVID-19. Each CDR3 is given with its conserved first and last residue. The D gene is left open where the match is weak. A row's size may be missing; if present it is once, few, many or a size class.

TRBJ1-2	TRBD1	TRBV7-9	-	CASSSTGTGAYGYTF	TGTGCCAGCAGCTCGACGGGGACAGGGGCATATGGCTACACCTTC
TRBJ2-4	-	TRBV5-1	-	CASSLAELAKNIQYF	TGCGCCAGCAGCTTGGCCGAACTAGCCAAAAACATTCAGTACTTC
TRBJ2-3	-	TRBV7-2	-	CASSPRREDTQYF	TGTGCCAGCAGCCCCCGCCGGGAGGATACGCAGTATTTT
TRBJ2-7	TRBD2	TRBV11-2	-	CASSYSGVSSYEQYF	TGTGCCAGCAGCTATAGCGGGGTAAGCTCCTACGAGCAGTACTTC
TRBJ2-5	-	TRBV28	-	CASRKRGAKETQYF	TGTGCCAGCAGGAAACGGGGGGCAAAAGAGACCCAGTACTTC
TRBJ1-1	-	TRBV20-1	-	CSAFLLEAFF	TGCAGTGCTTTTTTATTAGAAGCTTTCTTT
TRBJ2-7	-	TRBV11-2	once	CASSLRGVSYEQYF	TGTGCCAGCAGCTTACGAGGAGTCTCCTACGAGCAGTACTTC
TRBJ1-2	-	TRBV14	-	CASSQSQGFGSGYTF	TGTGCCAGCAGCCAGTCCCAGGGATTCGGATCTGGCTACACCTTC
TRBJ1-3	-	TRBV6-5	once	CASRLKLGGNTIYF	TGTGCCAGCAGGCTCAAACTCGGGGGAAACACCATATATTTT
TRBJ1-1	-	TRBV5-6	-	CASSLVPMNTEAFF	TGTGCCAGCAGCTTGGTCCCCATGAACACTGAAGCTTTCTTT
TRBJ2-1	TRBD1	TRBV5-1	-	CASSRSGTDTYNEQFF	TGCGCCAGCAGCCGGAGTGGGACAGACACCTACAATGAGCAGTTCTTC
TRBJ2-3	TRBD2	TRBV30	-	CALLQRGRVTDTQYF	TGTGCCTTACTCCAGCGGGGGAGAGTAACAGATACGCAGTATTTT
TRBJ2-7	TRBD2	TRBV5-1	-	CASMTSGGSLEQYF	TGCGCCAGCATGACTAGCGGGGGTTCTCTCGAGCAGTACTTC
TRBJ2-7	-	TRBV19	-	CASSMGGRGSYEQYF	TGTGCCAGTAGTATGGGAGGCAGGGGGTCCTACGAGCAGTACTTC
TRBJ1-1	-	TRBV2	-	CAIRGGDDTEAFF	TGTGCCATTAGGGGGGGTGATGACACTGAAGCTTTCTTT
TRBJ2-7	TRBD1	TRBV5-4	-	CASSSLKDRYEQYF	TGTGCCAGCAGCTCCCTAAAGGACAGGTACGAGCAGTACTTC
TRBJ2-7	TRBD1	TRBV29-1	-	CSVPGGGQGYEQYF	TGCAGCGTTCCCGGGGGAGGACAGGGCTACGAGCAGTACTTC
TRBJ1-1	-	TRBV6-5	-	CASVVKPNTEAFF	TGTGCCAGCGTGGTAAAGCCGAACACTGAAGCTTTCTTT
TRBJ1-2	-	TRBV9	once	CASSPTDKFYGYTF	TGTGCCAGCAGTCCCACCGACAAGTTCTATGGCTACACCTTC
TRBJ2-1	-	TRBV24-1	-	CATSDFSAGDNEQFF	TGTGCCACCAGTGATTTCTCAGCGGGTGACAATGAGCAGTTCTTC
TRBJ2-1	-	TRBV5-4	few	CASSLGLGSNEQFF	TGTGCCAGCAGCTTGGGACTAGGATCCAATGAGCAGTTCTTC
TRBJ2-2	TRBD2	TRBV6-5	-	CASRPSGGSTGELFF	TGTGCCAGCAGGCCTAGCGGGGGTAGCACCGGGGAGCTGTTTTTT
TRBJ2-3	-	TRBV6-5	-	CASKSSGITTDTQYF	TGTGCCAGCAAATCAAGCGGAATTACCACAGATACGCAGTATTTT
TRBJ2-2	TRBD1	TRBV5-4	-	CASSYATGGPRELFF	TGTGCCAGCAGTTACGCGACAGGGGGCCCCAGGGAGCTGTTTTTT
TRBJ1-5	-	TRBV27	-	CASSYQGLGGQPQHF	TGTGCCAGCAGTTACCAGGGACTGGGGGGGCAGCCCCAGCATTTT
TRBJ1-1	-	TRBV3-1/TRBV3-2	-	CASSGQNTEAFF	TGTGCCAGCAGCGGACAGAACACTGAAGCTTTCTTT
TRBJ1-1	TRBD1	TRBV5-1	-	CASSLQGANTEAFF	TGCGCCAGCAGCTTGCAGGGGGCGAACACTGAAGCTTTCTTT
TRBJ1-5	TRBD1	TRBV6-4	-	CANTGQGGKRPHQPQHF	TGTGCCAACACGGGACAGGGGGGCAAGAGGCCACATCAGCCCCAGCATTTT
TRBJ1-5	-	TRBV23-1	-	CASSQNGQYSNQPQHF	TGCGCCAGCAGTCAAAACGGACAGTATAGCAATCAGCCCCAGCATTTT
TRBJ2-1	TRBD2	TRBV3-1/TRBV3-2	few	CASSPGTSSYNEQFF	TGTGCCAGCAGCCCCGGGACTAGCTCCTACAATGAGCAGTTCTTC
TRBJ2-7	-	TRBV12-3/TRBV12-4	-	CASSFQSGGEQYF	TGTGCCAGCAGTTTCCAGTCAGGAGGAGAGCAGTACTTC
TRBJ1-3	-	TRBV7-9	-	CASSLWSGGAGNTIYF	TGTGCCAGCAGCTTATGGTCGGGGGGAGCTGGAAACACCATATATTTT
TRBJ2-1	TRBD2	TRBV9	-	CASSPRLAGGYNEQFF	TGTGCCAGCAGCCCGCGTCTAGCGGGAGGGTACAATGAGCAGTTCTTC
TRBJ1-2	TRBD1	TRBV24-1	-	CATSDPGQGPGYTF	TGTGCCACCAGTGATCCGGGACAGGGACCTGGCTACACCTTC
TRBJ2-1	TRBD2	TRBV9	-	CASSVVAGGRVNEQFF	TGTGCCAGCAGCGTAGTAGCGGGAGGGAGAGTCAATGAGCAGTTCTTC
TRBJ2-7	TRBD1	TRBV5-1	-	CASSRDRGDYEQYF	TGCGCCAGTTCCCGGGACAGGGGTGACTACGAGCAGTACTTC
TRBJ1-6	TRBD1	TRBV9	-	CASSVNRDRENSPLHF	TGTGCCAGCAGCGTAAACAGGGACAGGGAAAATTCACCCCTCCACTTT
TRBJ1-6	-	TRBV5-6	-	CASSLKAGTYNSPLHF	TGTGCCAGCAGCTTGAAAGCCGGTACCTATAATTCACCCCTCCACTTT
TRBJ1-6	TRBD1	TRBV5-1	once	CASSTETGGNNSPLHF	TGCGCCAGCAGCACAGAGACAGGGGGTAATAATTCACCCCTCCACTTT
TRBJ1-3	-	TRBV9	-	CASSALGGETGNTIYF	TGTGCCAGCAGCGCCCTTGGCGGGGAAACAGGAAACACCATATATTTT
TRBJ1-2	-	TRBV5-1	-	CASRDGGWGYTF	TGCGCCAGCAGGGACGGAGGCTGGGGCTACACCTTC
TRBJ2-6	TRBD2	TRBV5-1	-	CASRDSGKGLPGANVLTF	TGCGCCAGCAGAGACAGCGGGAAGGGGTTGCCCGGGGCCAACGTCCTGACTTTC
TRBJ2-3	-	TRBV7-9	-	CASSYRSGSSTDTQYF	TGTGCCAGCAGCTACAGAAGCGGGTCTAGCACAGATACGCAGTATTTT
TRBJ2-3	TRBD2	TRBV6-5	-	CASKAGGWDTQYF	TGTGCCAGCAAGGCGGGAGGGTGGGATACGCAGTATTTT
TRBJ2-3	-	TRBV7-9	-	CASSFAGQFTDTQYF	TGTGCCAGCAGCTTTGCAGGGCAATTTACAGATACGCAGTATTTT
TRBJ1-5	TRBD1	TRBV7-2	-	CASSVHRDRINQPQHF	TGTGCCAGCAGCGTACACCGGGACAGGATCAATCAGCCCCAGCATTTT
TRBJ1-6	TRBD1	TRBV7-9	-	CASSSGQGFYNSPLHF	TGTGCCAGCAGCTCGGGACAGGGTTTTTACAATTCACCCCTCCACTTT
TRBJ2-1	-	TRBV2	few	CASREEAVTGNEQFF	TGTGCCAGCAGGGAAGAAGCGGTCACGGGGAATGAGCAGTTCTTC
TRBJ2-1	TRBD1	TRBV5-1	-	CASSPWDRGSYEQFF	TGCGCCAGCAGCCCCTGGGACAGGGGTTCCTATGAGCAGTTCTTC
TRBJ2-2	TRBD1	TRBV6-6	-	CASSYGQGVNTGELFF	TGTGCCAGCAGTTACGGTCAGGGGGTGAACACCGGGGAGCTGTTTTTT
TRBJ2-7	-	TRBV12-3/TRBV12-4	-	CASSQLLSYEQYF	TGTGCCAGCAGCCAACTACTCTCCTACGAGCAGTACTTC
TRBJ1-3	TRBD1	TRBV6-2/TRBV6-3	-	CASSYDRGTGNTIYF	TGTGCCAGCAGTTACGACAGGGGAACTGGAAACACCATATATTTT
TRBJ2-7	-	TRBV3-1/TRBV3-2	-	CASSGSGSIAYEQYF	TGTGCCAGCAGCGGGTCGGGGTCAATTGCCTACGAGCAGTACTTC